The clone carrying this T cell receptor (beta chain) was recorded a few times. Reverse transcription of extracted RNA yielded cDNA, which provided the sequencing template. TCRdb's copy holds only in-frame clones and misses some; the assay was immunoSEQ multiplex PCR. Of 150,000 to 200,000 clones in the sample, roughly 60% were seen once. The data originate from a study of CD8+ T cells in alopecia areata. Study as a whole: Treatment with tofacitinib (6 to 18 months) was followed by 6 months off drug.

Treatment here: oral pan-JAK inhibitor, 5-10 mg twice daily. Alopecia areata patients gave lesional scalp punch biopsies and peripheral blood samples. Trimming took 0 bases from V and 7 from J, leaving 12 bases between them. The CDR3 totals 14 residues. This specimen consisted of CD4+ T cells sorted from blood, obtained at week 24, from a patient treated with tofacitinib. The chain recombines TRBV23-1 with TRBJ1-1; TRBD1 might be the D (6 bases). TRBV23-1 is reported as an ORF; its role is uncertain. The TCR was taken from a human donor with alopecia areata. CDR3: CASSQSWQGIEAFF. The CDR3 coding sequence is TGCGCCAGCAGTCAATCTTGGCAGGGGATTGAAGCTTTCTTT.